What follows are 9 T cell receptor beta chains derived from one specimen sequenced in a study of CD8 T cells in ankylosing spondylitis (dated by TCRdb to about 2017). Overall results and qualifications from the work: A TCR beta motif of eight highly homologous amino acid variants appeared characteristic of blood from ankylosing spondylitis patients.

The method behind the library was 5' RACE. Reads for this sample came from an Illumina HiSeq 2500. TCRdb reprocessing: public reads trimmed at Q25 with fastp, clones called with MiXCR, in-frame beta chains kept. Rows with one shared CDR3 protein collapse into an entry with the most common genes and DNA. Across this sample there are about 800,000 distinct CDR3 sequences, with around 11% seen only once. Approximately 0.51% of the sample is taken by the ten largest. No antigens are known for them. The source material was blood, either unsorted or a sorted T cell fraction (not recorded which). Receptors originate from a male donor with ankylosing spondylitis.

This clonotype was seen a handful of times. The chain joins TRBV12-3 or TRBV12-4 to TRBJ2-7; D is perhaps TRBD2 (6 bases). CDR3 length: 15 amino acids. The germline V and J ends were trimmed by 5 bases and 2 bases, with 16 bases remaining between them. CDR3 coding DNA: TGTGCCAGCAGTGCCCGTGTAGGGACTCCCTACGAGCAGTACTTC. This encodes CASSARVGTPYEQYF.

This chain connects TRBV5-1 to TRBJ1-6; D uncertain. Germline V CDR1 and CDR2: SGHRS, YFSETQ. Between the trimmed V and J ends, which lost 1 base and 3 bases, there was a span of 2 bases. CDR3 length equals 13 residues. The CDR3 region has the DNA TGCGCCAGCAGCTTGCTCTATAATTCACCCCTCCACTTT. Its translation: CASSLLYNSPLHF. Combining the CDR3 with reference TRBV5-1 and TRBJ1-6 gives the whole variable domain KAGVTQTPRYLIKTRGQQVTLSCSPISGHRSVSWYQQTPGQGLQFLFEYFSETQRNKGNFPGRFSGRQFSNSRSEMNVSTLELGDSALYLCASSLLYNSPLHFGNGTRLTVT.

The V and J genes are TRBV12-3 or TRBV12-4 and TRBJ1-5; TRBD1 agrees at 9 bases. The CDR3 has 17 amino acids. V lost 0 bases, J lost 3 bases, and 6 bases stayed unmatched. CDR3 protein: CASSLARRTGDNQPQHF. Written as DNA, the CDR3 is TGTGCCAGCAGTTTAGCGCGACGGACAGGGGACAATCAGCCCCAGCATTTT.

This clonotype was seen a handful of times. This chain connects TRBV7-2 to TRBJ2-5; TRBD2 aligns across 12 bases. CDR3 length equals 16 residues. CDR1 and CDR2 from the germline V gene are SGHTA and FQGNSA. With V trimmed by 3 bases and J by 4 bases, 6 bases remained unmatched. The CDR3 protein is CASSFRLAGAVETQYF. Here the CDR3 DNA reads TGTGCCAGCAGCTTTAGACTAGCGGGAGCTGTAGAGACCCAGTACTTC.

The chain employs TRBV15 and TRBJ2-7; no clear D gene. Trimming removed 3 bases from V and 1 base from J, with 13 bases in between. The CDR3 has 15 amino acids. Per germline, CDR1 LNHNV and CDR2 YYDKDF (reference sequence). CDR3 in amino acids: CATSRQLNPSYEQYF. The CDR3 nucleotides are TGTGCCACCAGCAGGCAACTGAATCCTTCCTACGAGCAGTACTTC.

This chain connects TRBV9 to TRBJ1-4; 11 bases are a match to TRBD1. V lost 2 bases, J lost 8 bases, and 8 bases stayed unmatched. The CDR3 has 16 residues. Germline V CDR1 and CDR2: SGDLS, YYNGEE. The CDR3: CASSVGQGAVREKLFF. In DNA, the CDR3 is TGTGCCAGCAGCGTCGGACAGGGGGCAGTCCGGGAAAAACTGTTTTTT.

Only a few counts were recorded for this clonotype. V is TRBV11-2 and J is TRBJ2-7; 9 bases line up with TRBD1. The CDR3 contains 16 residues. The V segment lost 3 bases and the J segment 2 bases; nucleotides outside the gene matches: 8. Germline CDR1 reads SGHAT; CDR2 reads FQNNGV. CDR3 nucleotides: TGTGCCAGCAGCTTTTCTTCTAGGGACAGGGCCTACGAGCAGTACTTC. This translates into CASSFSSRDRAYEQYF.

The CDR3: CASNRDRGPNEKLFF. The CDR3 DNA reads as TGCGCCAGCAACCGTGACAGGGGGCCTAATGAAAAACTGTTTTTT. The V gene is TRBV5-1, the J gene TRBJ1-4, with TRBD1 matching over 10 bases. Germline V gene lookup returns CDR1 SGHRS and CDR2 YFSETQ. Trimming at V came to 6 bases and at J to 3 bases, leaving 5 bases not matched to a gene. This CDR3 has 15 residues.

This rearrangement joins TRBV20-1 to TRBJ2-3; the D gene could be TRBD1 or TRBD2 (6 bases each). Germline-derived CDR1 and CDR2 are DFQATT and SNEGSKA (reference sequence). With 0 bases removed from V and 9 bases from J, the gap between germline ends came to 13 bases. This CDR3 has 13 residues. CDR3 amino acids: CSARDWGRGTQYF. In nucleotides, the CDR3 is TGCAGTGCTAGAGATTGGGGGCGGGGAACGCAGTATTTT.